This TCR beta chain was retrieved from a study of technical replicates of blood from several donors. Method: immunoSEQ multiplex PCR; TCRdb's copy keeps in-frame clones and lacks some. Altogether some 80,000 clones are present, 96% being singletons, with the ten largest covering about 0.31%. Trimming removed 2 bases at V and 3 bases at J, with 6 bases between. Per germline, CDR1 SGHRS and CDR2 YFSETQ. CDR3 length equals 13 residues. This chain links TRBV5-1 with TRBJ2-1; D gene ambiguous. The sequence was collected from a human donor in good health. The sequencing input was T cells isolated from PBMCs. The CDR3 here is CASSFGFYNEQFF. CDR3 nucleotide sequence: TGCGCCAGCAGCTTCGGTTTCTACAATGAGCAGTTCTTC.